The clone carrying this TCR beta chain was detected a few times. Its antigen is currently unknown. These data are taken from a study of blood T cells in healthy people across ages. Overall study results and limits: A roughly linear fall in TCR beta diversity per million T cells was seen with increasing age.

Isolated PBMCs totaled at least 6 million in each sample. Next came a second PCR, run for roughly 6 to 11 cycles, which used a sample-barcoded 5' primer along with a J-beta primer mix. A single record per CDR3 protein comes from TCRdb applying MiXCR to the 5' RACE reads. The sample lists about 780,000 distinct CDR3 sequences, about 42% occurring once. V was clipped by 11 bases and J by 11 bases, with 12 bases between them. This CDR3 comprises 9 residues. Sequencing was done on a sample of blood. The TCR was taken from a man older than 75 in good health. The chain is built from TRBV12-3 or TRBV12-4 and TRBJ2-5; no clear D. The DNA of the CDR3 is TGTGCCCGCTTGGTAGGGCAGTACTTC. Translated: CARLVGQYF.